The 6 T cell receptor beta chains presented below share a single source sample, sequenced in a study of blood T cells in healthy people across ages (dated by TCRdb to 2013 to 2016). The library was made by 5' RACE. Sequenced using an Illumina HiSeq 2500. A second PCR of roughly 7 to 11 cycles was performed with a sample-barcoded 5' primer and a J-beta primer mix. The public reads were reprocessed in TCRdb via fastp at Q25 and MiXCR, keeping in-frame beta chains. Entries are consolidated by CDR3 protein sequence, retaining the most common genes and DNA. The sample records over 600,000 distinct CDR3 sequences, roughly three fifths of which are singletons. Under 30% of the sample is in the top ten clones. Input material: blood. These receptors were collected from a man aged 35 to 55 in good health.

Only a few counts were recorded for this clonotype. The genes are TRBV25-1 and TRBJ1-2; 9 bases agree with TRBD1. J gave up 4 bases and V 2 bases, and 8 bases lay outside the gene matches. Looked up from germline, CDR1 is MGHDK and CDR2 is SYGVNS. This CDR3 comprises 16 residues. The CDR3 loop reads CASSERWDRASYGYTF. The CDR3 region has the DNA TGTGCCAGCAGTGAACGATGGGACAGGGCGAGCTATGGCTACACCTTC.

The V call is TRBV20-1, the J call TRBJ1-2; D is unclear. This CDR3 is built from 15 residues. Looked up from germline, CDR1 is DFQATT and CDR2 is SNEGSKA (reference sequence). The V end was cut by 1 base, the J end by 3 bases, with 15 bases between. CDR3 DNA: TGCAGTGCTAGAGTCGGGGTTGGCATGGACTATGGCTACACCTTC. Protein product: CSARVGVGMDYGYTF.

This clonotype has just one count. V usage is TRBV5-1 and J usage is TRBJ2-7, with 14 bases lining up with TRBD2. CDR1 and CDR2 (germline): SGHRS, YFSETQ. The junction had 12 bases not matched to a gene; V was cut back by 4 bases and J by 3 bases. The CDR3 has 18 residues. The CDR3 region has the DNA TGCGCCAGCAGCGAAAAGACTAGCGGGAGGGCCGACCACTACGAGCAGTACTTC. Its protein product is CASSEKTSGRADHYEQYF. Supplemented by reference TRBV5-1 and TRBJ2-7, the full variable domain reads KAGVTQTPRYLIKTRGQQVTLSCSPISGHRSVSWYQQTPGQGLQFLFEYFSETQRNKGNFPGRFSGRQFSNSRSEMNVSTLELGDSALYLCASSEKTSGRADHYEQYFGPGTRLTVT.

This sequence joins TRBV18 and TRBJ2-1; TRBD2 matches at 14 bases. Germline trimming cut 5 bases from V and 8 bases from J; bases unmatched to any gene: 5. The germline CDR1 and CDR2 sequences are KGHSH and LQKENI. The CDR3 length is 15 residues. The CDR3 DNA is TGTGCCAGCTCAGCGACTAGCGGGAGGGTCCATGAGCAGTTCTTC. Amino acid sequence: CASSATSGRVHEQFF.

V is TRBV25-1 and J is TRBJ2-2; D is possibly TRBD1 or TRBD2 (5 bases each). V was clipped by 9 bases and J by 2 bases, with 16 bases between them. This CDR3 contains 15 residues. Germline CDR1 reads MGHDK; CDR2 reads SYGVNS. The CDR3 here is CASSTAGSNTGELFF. CDR3 nucleotide sequence: TGTGCCAGTTCGACCGCAGGGAGTAACACCGGGGAGCTGTTTTTT.

The rearrangement joins TRBV10-3 to TRBJ2-7; perhaps D is TRBD1 or TRBD2 (5 bases each). The DNA end lines up better with TRBJ2-5; the J call may be wrong. This CDR3 is built from 17 residues. Germline-derived CDR1 and CDR2 are ENHRY and SYGVKD. The CDR3 region is CAISESGRAGRQETQYF. CDR3 sequence (DNA): TGTGCCATCAGTGAGTCGGGCAGGGCGGGTAGACAAGAGACCCAGTACTTC.